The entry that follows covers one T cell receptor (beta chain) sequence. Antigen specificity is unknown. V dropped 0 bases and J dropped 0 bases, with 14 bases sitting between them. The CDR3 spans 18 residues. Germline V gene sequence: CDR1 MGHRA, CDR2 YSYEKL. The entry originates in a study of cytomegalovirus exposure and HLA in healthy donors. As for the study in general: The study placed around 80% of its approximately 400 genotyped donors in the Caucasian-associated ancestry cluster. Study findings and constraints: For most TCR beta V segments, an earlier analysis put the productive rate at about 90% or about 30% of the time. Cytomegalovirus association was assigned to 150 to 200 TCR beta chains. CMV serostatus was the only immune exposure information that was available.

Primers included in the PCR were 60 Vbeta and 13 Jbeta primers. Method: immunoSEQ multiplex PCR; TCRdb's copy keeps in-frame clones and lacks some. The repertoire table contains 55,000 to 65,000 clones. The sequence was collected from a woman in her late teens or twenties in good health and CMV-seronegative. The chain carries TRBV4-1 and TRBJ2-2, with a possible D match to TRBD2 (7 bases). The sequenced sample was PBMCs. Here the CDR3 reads CASSQDRAGATNTGELFF. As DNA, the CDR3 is TGCGCCAGCAGCCAAGATCGTGCGGGGGCCACGAACACCGGGGAGCTGTTTTTT.